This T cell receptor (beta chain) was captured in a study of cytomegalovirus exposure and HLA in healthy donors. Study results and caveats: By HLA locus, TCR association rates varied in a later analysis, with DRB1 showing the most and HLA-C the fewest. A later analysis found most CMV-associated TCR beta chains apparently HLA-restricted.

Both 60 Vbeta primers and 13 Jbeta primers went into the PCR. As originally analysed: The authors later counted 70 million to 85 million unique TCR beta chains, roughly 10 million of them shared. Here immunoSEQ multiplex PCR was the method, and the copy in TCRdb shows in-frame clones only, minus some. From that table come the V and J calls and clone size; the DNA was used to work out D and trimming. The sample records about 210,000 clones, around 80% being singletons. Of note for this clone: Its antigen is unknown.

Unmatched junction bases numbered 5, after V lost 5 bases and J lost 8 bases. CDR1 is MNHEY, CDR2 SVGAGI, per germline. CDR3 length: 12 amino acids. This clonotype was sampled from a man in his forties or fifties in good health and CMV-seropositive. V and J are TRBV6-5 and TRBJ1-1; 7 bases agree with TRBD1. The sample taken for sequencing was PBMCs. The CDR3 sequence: CASSRQGGEAFF. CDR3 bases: TGTGCCAGCAGTCGACAGGGTGGCGAAGCTTTCTTT.